The 2 T cell receptor beta chains below all came from one sample that was sequenced in a study of STAT5B mutations in CD4+ large granular lymphocyte leukemia. Data came from immunoSEQ multiplex PCR; TCRdb stores just in-frame clones and leaves some out. The sample has about 30,000 clones, just under 80% seen once; the top ten hold around 2.6%. The sample taken for sequencing was CD4+ T cells from blood buffy coats. Receptors were obtained from a human donor in good health.

The chain uses TRBV28 and TRBJ2-6; D gene uncertain. Germline CDR1 and CDR2: MDHEN and SYDVKM. The CDR3 is 15 residues long. V lost 0 bases and J lost 0, with 3 bases in between. The DNA for the CDR3 is TGTGCCAGCAGTTTATGGAGCTCTGGGGCCAACGTCCTGACTTTC. Amino acid sequence: CASSLWSSGANVLTF.

The chain joins TRBV7-6 to TRBJ2-3; D is unresolved. Trimming took off 10 bases at V and 0 bases at J, with 14 bases between the two ends. The CDR3 totals 14 residues. Germline V gives CDR1 SGHVS, CDR2 FNYEAQ. CDR3 region: CAKAGGSSTDTQYF. For the CDR3, the DNA is TGTGCCAAAGCAGGCGGATCTAGCACAGATACGCAGTATTTT. Drawing the rest from reference TRBV7-6 and TRBJ2-3, the complete variable domain is GAGVSQSPRYKVTKRGQDVALRCDPISGHVSLYWYRQALGQGPEFLTYFNYEAQQDKSGLPNDRFSAERPEGSISTLTIQRTEQRDSAMYRCAKAGGSSTDTQYFGPGTRLTVL.